The T cell receptor beta chain described here comes from a study of blood T cell repertoires in COVID-19. Study-wide background: Sample material is recorded as cDNA or gDNA derived from T cells, B-cell-depleted T cells, or PBMCs.

Data came from immunoSEQ multiplex PCR; TCRdb stores just in-frame clones and leaves some out. This sample carries about 320,000 clones, approximately 90% of them seen once, and the ten largest clones take around 4.2%. Across 24 US areas, participants ranged in age from roughly 18 to 95 years. The V end lost 0 bases, the J end lost 1 base, and 6 bases lay between the germline ends. From germline, CDR1 is MNHEY and CDR2 SVGAGI. The CDR3 is made up of 14 amino acids. The receptor's source is a woman aged 25-40 years who had been exposed to COVID-19. This chain joins TRBV6-5 and TRBJ1-2, with unresolved D. Sequencing used PBMCs or T cells enriched from blood (not recorded which). The CDR3 sequence is CASSYSEVNYGYTF. CDR3 coding DNA: TGTGCCAGCAGTTACTCCGAGGTTAACTATGGCTACACCTTC.